This is a list of T cell receptor beta chains from one sample in a study of blood T cell repertoires in COVID-19. Using immunoSEQ multiplex PCR, the repertoire was profiled, and TCRdb retains in-frame clones only, with some absent. The sample lists some 200,000 clones; 70% to 90% were seen once. The sequencing sample was made of PBMCs or T cells enriched from blood (not recorded which). The receptors here all came from a woman in her fifties or sixties in a cohort exposed to, infected with or recovered from COVID-19 (not recorded which). The conserved cysteine and the conserved F or W are not part of the CDR3 here. Not every row has a clone size; where given, it reads once, few, many or a size class.

v_call	clone_size	j_call	cdr3_aa
TRBV11-2	.	TRBJ2-7	ASSQGLDYEQY
TRBV10-3	once	TRBJ1-2	AIRATRDRDYGYT
TRBV7-8	.	TRBJ2-5	ASSFAGSLVGETQY
TRBV4-3	few	TRBJ2-1	ASSQDPIRSGGNEQF
TRBV2	.	TRBJ1-3	ASSGGQNLNTIY
TRBV5-1	.	TRBJ2-7	ASSPRTGGSYEQY
TRBV5-6	.	TRBJ2-7	ASSFGQGVYEQY
TRBV7-9	.	TRBJ2-5	ATRQGANRETQY
TRBV5-1	.	TRBJ2-3	ASSLPTSGGRTDTQY
TRBV5-6	.	TRBJ2-5	ASTFTPRDQETQY
TRBV21-1	.	TRBJ1-1	ASSKGVEQGGATF
TRBV7-9	.	TRBJ1-2	ASSSGGYGYT
TRBV10-3	.	TRBJ1-1	AIRRDTEAF
TRBV5-4	.	TRBJ1-1	ASRSTGNLNTEAF
TRBV4-2	once	TRBJ2-3	ASSRQNAGGSTDTQY
TRBV6-2/TRBV6-3	.	TRBJ1-5	ASSTGQPSNQPQH
TRBV27	once	TRBJ1-3	ASSSSGGPRNTIY
TRBV4-2	.	TRBJ2-3	ASSQEGLSSTDTQY
TRBV18	.	TRBJ1-2	ASSPPGSPNYGYT
TRBV7-9	once	TRBJ2-3	ASSFGPDTQY
TRBV29-1	.	TRBJ1-2	SVESARNYGYT
TRBV10-3	.	TRBJ2-2	AVEAGTGELF
TRBV6-5	.	TRBJ2-1	ASSWDRGHNEQF
TRBV29-1	.	TRBJ1-2	SGSDRGDYGYT
TRBV19	.	TRBJ2-7	ASSTNRGADVEQY
TRBV4-3	.	TRBJ1-2	ASSRANYGYT
TRBV12-3/TRBV12-4	.	TRBJ1-1	ASSPTANTEAF